The T cell receptor beta chain described here comes from a study of shared clonotypes between healthy human individuals. Across the study: Two women and a few men aged 18 to 49 made up the donors. Study conclusions and caveats: Sample collection involved blood only; tissue repertoires are likely different.

Healthy HIV-negative adults with no recent acute infections or vaccinations were recruited as donors. The CD4+ fraction was divided into a CD45RA+ naive subset and a CD45RA-negative memory subset. As concerns this clone: The antigen is unknown.

Measured with immunoSEQ multiplex PCR; TCRdb has only the in-frame clones, and not every one. Of 650,000 to 800,000 clones listed, around 77% were seen once; the top ten hold over 1.5%. Germline CDR1 is GTSNPN and CDR2 is SVGIG (reference sequence). This CDR3 has 12 residues. V was clipped by 3 bases and J by 6 bases, with 12 bases between them. This TCR came from a woman aged 30 to 39 in good health. The specimen sequenced was memory CD4+ T cells sorted from blood. Subset reported: CD45RA-negative fraction. The rearrangement uses TRBV30 and TRBJ2-7; D possibly corresponds to TRBD1 (5 bases). Here the CDR3 DNA reads TGTGCCTGGAGCGCCCTTAGGGGCGAGCAGTACTTC. Protein sequence: CAWSALRGEQYF.